This TCR beta chain is drawn from a study of blood T cell repertoires in COVID-19. On the study more broadly: Acute and convalescent COVID-19 samples came from the United States, Italy and Spain.

Trimming removed 6 bases at V and 1 base at J, with 13 bases between. The germline gives CDR1 SGHAT, CDR2 FQNNGV. The CDR3 loop spans 14 amino acids. Original methodology: Cell counts per sample came from amplifying reference gene primers. The data were produced by immunoSEQ multiplex PCR, yet TCRdb's version contains in-frame clones alone and is incomplete. D and trimming were read from the DNA, whereas the V and J calls and clone size are those reported in that table. This table holds approximately 110,000 clones, less than 85% found once. Input material: peripheral blood. This clonotype originated in a human donor with acute or convalescent COVID-19. The donor label of this sample is uncertain. V usage is TRBV11-2 and J usage is TRBJ2-7; D may be TRBD1 (5 bases). This CDR3 reads CASSFHSGSYEQYF. The CDR3 DNA reads as TGTGCCAGCAGTTTTCACTCAGGGTCCTACGAGCAGTACTTC.